The rows below give T cell receptor beta chains drawn from one sample of a study of blood T cells in healthy people across ages. TCRdb re-analysed the 5' RACE reads in MiXCR, keeping a single row per CDR3 protein. The sample contains about 1.6 million distinct CDR3 sequences, 34% of which appear only once. The sample was blood. These receptors were obtained from a woman aged 25 to 45 in good health. Both conserved end residues are part of each CDR3. D genes are given only for firm matches. Expanded clones are given a class, and other clones once, few, many or no size at all.

CASSSDGGNHEQYF,TGCGCCAGCAGCTCGGACGGGGGGAACCACGAGCAGTACTTC,TRBJ2-7,TRBD2,TRBV5-1,-
CSARGGQGAPEQYF,TGCAGTGCTAGGGGGGGACAGGGGGCCCCCGAGCAGTACTTC,TRBJ2-7,TRBD1,TRBV20-1,few
CASSLTVGLAGSSNEQFF,TGTGCCAGCAGTTTAACGGTCGGGCTAGCGGGGTCGTCGAATGAGCAGTTCTTC,TRBJ2-1,TRBD2,TRBV12-3/TRBV12-4,few
CASSPKQGRNTETFF,TGTGCCAGCTCACCAAAACAGGGGCGGAACACTGAAACTTTCTTT,TRBJ1-1,TRBD1,TRBV18,-
CASSVLVGGPSTDTQYF,TGCGCCAGCAGCGTCCTAGTGGGCGGACCAAGCACAGATACGCAGTATTTT,TRBJ2-3,-,TRBV5-1,-
CATSDSWQTDTQYF,TGTGCCACCAGTGATAGCTGGCAAACAGATACGCAGTATTTT,TRBJ2-3,-,TRBV24-1,-
CSAMSGGSETQYF,TGCAGTGCCATGTCCGGGGGGTCGGAGACCCAGTACTTC,TRBJ2-5,TRBD2,TRBV20-1,many
CTSSVVRQGANGYTF,TGTACCAGCAGCGTAGTCAGGCAGGGGGCCAATGGCTACACCTTC,TRBJ1-2,TRBD1,TRBV9,-
CASSGIGSGDEQFF,TGTGCCAGCTCTGGGATAGGTAGCGGGGACGAGCAGTTCTTC,TRBJ2-1,TRBD2,TRBV6-1,-
CASSTGQGDTEAFF,TGCGCCAGCAGCACGGGACAGGGGGACACTGAAGCTTTCTTT,TRBJ1-1,TRBD1,TRBV5-1,-
CAWSLGGTVSYGQYF,TGTGCCTGGAGTCTCGGGGGGACGGTCTCTTACGGGCAGTACTTC,TRBJ2-5,TRBD2,TRBV30,-
CASSQTPTLSTDTQYF,TGTGCCAGCAGCCAGACTCCCACCTTAAGCACAGATACGCAGTATTTT,TRBJ2-3,-,TRBV7-3,-
CATSASGRTGEQFF,TGTGCCACCAGTGCGAGCGGGAGGACCGGTGAGCAGTTCTTC,TRBJ2-1,TRBD2,TRBV15,-
CASSKGQTPYEQYF,TGCGCCAGCAGCAAGGGGCAGACCCCCTACGAGCAGTACTTC,TRBJ2-7,-,TRBV10-1,-
CASSSTNGVIETQYF,TGTGCCAGCAGCTCGACTAACGGAGTAATTGAGACCCAGTACTTC,TRBJ2-5,-,TRBV7-7,few
CASSQEFNSPLHF,TGTGCCAGCAGCCAAGAGTTTAATTCACCCCTCCACTTT,TRBJ1-6,-,TRBV14,-
CSVEGSRYNEQYF,TGCAGCGTTGAGGGGAGTAGGTACAATGAGCAGTACTTC,TRBJ2-5,-,TRBV29-1,few
CASSWTGGMNTEAFF,TGTGCCAGCAGCTGGACAGGGGGAATGAACACTGAGGCTTTCTTT,TRBJ1-1,TRBD1,TRBV27,-
CASSFSRAQTDTQYF,TGTGCCAGCAGTTTCTCCCGGGCTCAGACAGATACGCAGTATTTT,TRBJ2-3,-,TRBV28,few
CAISESFGYGLMHTQYF,TGTGCCATCAGTGAGTCTTTTGGTTACGGACTGATGCATACGCAGTATTTT,TRBJ2-3,-,TRBV10-3,few
CSARDLDPYNEQFF,TGCAGTGCTAGAGATCTGGACCCTTACAATGAGCAGTTCTTC,TRBJ2-1,-,TRBV20-1,-
CASSQPRTGTYEQYF,TGTGCCAGCAGCCAGCCTCGGACAGGGACCTACGAGCAGTACTTC,TRBJ2-7,TRBD1,TRBV28,-
CASSRVSNSCNEQFF,TGCGCCAGCAGCCGAGTAAGCAACTCCTGCAATGAGCAGTTCTTC,TRBJ2-1,-,TRBV4-1,-
CATSLAGLAGENEQYF,TGTGCCACCAGCTTAGCGGGACTAGCGGGAGAGAACGAGCAGTACTTC,TRBJ2-7,TRBD2,TRBV24-1,-
CASSQEGGLETQYF,TGTGCCAGCAGCCAAGAAGGGGGCCTGGAGACCCAGTACTTC,TRBJ2-5,TRBD1,TRBV4-2,-
CSASSGTVNTEAFF,TGCAGTGCTAGCTCCGGGACGGTGAACACTGAAGCTTTCTTT,TRBJ1-1,-,TRBV20-1,-
CASSLRLAGEYNEQFF,TGTGCCAGCAGCCTCCGACTAGCGGGGGAATACAATGAGCAGTTCTTC,TRBJ2-1,TRBD2,TRBV7-9,many
CSASTSPFTYNEQFF,TGCAGTGCTAGTACTAGCCCCTTTACCTACAATGAGCAGTTCTTC,TRBJ2-1,-,TRBV20-1,few
CASSRAFSTDTQYF,TGTGCCAGCAGTAGGGCTTTTAGCACAGATACGCAGTATTTT,TRBJ2-3,-,TRBV12-3/TRBV12-4,few
CSASPRNTEAFF,TGCAGTGCTAGCCCCCGGAACACTGAAGCTTTCTTT,TRBJ1-1,-,TRBV20-1,few
CASNLGGDVEAFF,TGTGCCAGCAACCTAGGGGGGGACGTTGAAGCTTTCTTT,TRBJ1-1,-,TRBV12-3/TRBV12-4,few
CSALEGVGNQPQHF,TGCAGTGCCCTGGAGGGGGTGGGCAATCAGCCCCAGCATTTT,TRBJ1-5,-,TRBV20-1,few
CASSPGTELYEQYF,TGTGCCAGCAGCCCCGGGACGGAACTCTACGAGCAGTACTTC,TRBJ2-7,-,TRBV28,-
CASGLAGTSGGSTDTQYF,TGTGCTAGTGGTCTGGCCGGGACTAGCGGGGGGTCCACAGATACACAGTATTTT,TRBJ2-3,TRBD2,TRBV12-5,-
CASSQGGRAGETQYF,TGTGCCAGCAGCCAGGGCGGGAGGGCCGGTGAGACCCAGTACTTC,TRBJ2-5,TRBD2,TRBV3-1,many
CASSYSPANEKLFF,TGTGCCAGCAGTTACTCACCGGCTAATGAAAAACTGTTTTTT,TRBJ1-4,-,TRBV6-6,-
CASSLMWNQDKRSYEQYF,TGCGCCAGCAGCTTGATGTGGAACCAGGACAAAAGGTCCTACGAGCAGTACTTC,TRBJ2-7,-,TRBV5-1,-
CASSDLTGHYNEQFF,TGCGCCAGCAGCGACTTGACAGGGCATTACAATGAGCAGTTCTTC,TRBJ2-1,TRBD1,TRBV5-1,few
CASSGASNYGYTF,TGTGCCAGCAGCGGGGCTAGCAACTATGGCTACACCTTC,TRBJ1-2,-,TRBV7-2,few
CSARDYLAGGYEQYF,TGCAGTGCTAGAGATTATCTAGCGGGGGGCTACGAGCAGTACTTC,TRBJ2-7,TRBD2,TRBV20-1,few
CASSLSSGRANEQYF,TGCGCCAGCAGCCTTTCTAGCGGGAGGGCGAATGAGCAGTACTTC,TRBJ2-7,TRBD2,TRBV5-1,-
CATSRDRANTGELFF,TGTGCCACCAGCAGAGACAGGGCGAACACCGGGGAGCTGTTTTTT,TRBJ2-2,-,TRBV15,-
CASSVLVGPNTDTQYF,TGTGCCAGCTCCGTTTTGGTGGGGCCGAACACAGATACGCAGTATTTT,TRBJ2-3,-,TRBV18,-
CAIGGEGYEQYF,TGTGCCATCGGCGGAGAAGGCTACGAGCAGTACTTC,TRBJ2-7,-,TRBV10-3,-
CASSWPGNTIYF,TGTGCCAGCAGTTGGCCTGGAAACACCATATATTTT,TRBJ1-3,-,TRBV6-2/TRBV6-3,-
CASSYSRWGSYEQYF,TGTGCCAGCAGTTACAGCAGGTGGGGCTCCTACGAGCAGTACTTC,TRBJ2-7,-,TRBV6-2/TRBV6-3,few
CASSPDRLEQFF,TGTGCCAGCAGTCCCGACAGATTAGAGCAGTTCTTC,TRBJ2-1,-,TRBV27,-
CASSFGLDPSTDTQYF,TGCGCCAGCAGCTTCGGACTCGATCCTAGCACAGATACGCAGTATTTT,TRBJ2-3,-,TRBV5-1,-
CASSPGTRSRETQYF,TGTGCCAGCAGCCCCGGGACTAGGAGTCGAGAGACCCAGTACTTC,TRBJ2-5,TRBD2,TRBV3-1,few
CAVKAAGAVQETQYF,TGTGCCGTCAAAGCAGCGGGAGCCGTCCAAGAGACCCAGTACTTC,TRBJ2-5,TRBD2,TRBV27,-
CASSSPPRASYNEQFF,TGTGCCAGCAGCTCCCCCCCTCGAGCTTCCTACAATGAGCAGTTCTTC,TRBJ2-1,-,TRBV7-9,-
CASSQPGQHDRTDTQYF,TGTGCCAGCAGTCAACCGGGACAACACGACCGCACAGATACGCAGTATTTT,TRBJ2-3,-,TRBV28,few
CASRSGSDSYNEQFF,TGTGCCAGCAGGTCAGGGAGTGACTCCTACAATGAGCAGTTCTTC,TRBJ2-1,-,TRBV7-3,few
CAGSFTGADGYTF,TGCGCCGGCAGCTTCACGGGCGCAGATGGCTACACCTTC,TRBJ1-2,-,TRBV5-1,-
CASSLRWESEQFF,TGTGCCAGCAGCTTAAGGTGGGAAAGTGAGCAGTTCTTC,TRBJ2-1,-,TRBV7-3,-
CASSLLYLEGSGYTF,TGCGCCAGCAGCCTCCTCTACCTAGAGGGTAGCGGCTACACCTTC,TRBJ1-2,-,TRBV4-1,-
CASSSLGTGVLDTQYF,TGTGCCAGCAGCTCCCTTGGGACGGGAGTCCTGGATACGCAGTATTTT,TRBJ2-3,-,TRBV7-2,-
CASSLNTAATDTQYF,TGCGCCAGCAGCTTAAACACAGCGGCCACAGATACGCAGTATTTT,TRBJ2-3,-,TRBV5-1,-
CSARDPVLQETQYF,TGCAGTGCTAGAGATCCCGTCCTCCAAGAGACCCAGTACTTC,TRBJ2-5,-,TRBV20-1,-
CASTIGSRDTQYF,TGCGCCAGCACCATCGGATCCCGAGATACGCAGTATTTT,TRBJ2-3,-,TRBV5-1,once